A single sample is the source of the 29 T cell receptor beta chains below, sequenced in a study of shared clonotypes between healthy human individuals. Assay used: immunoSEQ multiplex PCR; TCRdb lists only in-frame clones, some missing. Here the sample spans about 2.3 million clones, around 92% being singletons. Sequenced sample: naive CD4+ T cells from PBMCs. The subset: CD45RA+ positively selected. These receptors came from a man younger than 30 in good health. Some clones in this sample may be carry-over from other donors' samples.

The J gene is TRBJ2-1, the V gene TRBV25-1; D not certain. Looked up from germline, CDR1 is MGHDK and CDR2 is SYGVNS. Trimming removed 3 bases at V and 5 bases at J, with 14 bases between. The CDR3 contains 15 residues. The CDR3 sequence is CASSDSRSHNNEQFF. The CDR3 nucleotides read TGTGCCAGCAGTGATTCCCGATCCCATAACAATGAGCAGTTCTTC.

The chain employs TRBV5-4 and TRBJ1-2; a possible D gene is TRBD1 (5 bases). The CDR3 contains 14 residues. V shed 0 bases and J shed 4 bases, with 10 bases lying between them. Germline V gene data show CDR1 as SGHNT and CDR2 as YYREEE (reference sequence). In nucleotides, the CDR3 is TGTGCCAGCAGCTTGGCCGGGGGGTCCTATGGCTACACCTTC. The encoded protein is CASSLAGGSYGYTF.

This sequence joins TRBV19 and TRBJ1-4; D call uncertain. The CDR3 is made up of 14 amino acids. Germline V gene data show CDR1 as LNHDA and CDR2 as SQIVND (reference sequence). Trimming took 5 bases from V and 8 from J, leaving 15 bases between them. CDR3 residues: CASSSPGSREKLFF. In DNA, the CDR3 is TGTGCCAGTAGTTCGCCCGGGAGCCGCGAAAAACTGTTTTTT. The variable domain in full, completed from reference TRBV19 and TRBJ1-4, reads DGGITQSPKYLFRKEGQNVTLSCEQNLNHDAMYWYRQDPGQGLRLIYYSQIVNDFQKGDIAEGYSVSREKKESFPLTVTSAQKNPTAFYLCASSSPGSREKLFFGSGTQLSVL.

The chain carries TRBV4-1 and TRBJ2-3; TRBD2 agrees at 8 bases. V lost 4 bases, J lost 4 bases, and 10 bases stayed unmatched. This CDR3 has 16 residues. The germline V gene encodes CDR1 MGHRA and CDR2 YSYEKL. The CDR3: CASSRSSGSVSDTQYF. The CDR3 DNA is TGCGCCAGCAGCCGATCGAGCGGGAGTGTCTCAGATACGCAGTATTTT.

This CDR3 reads CASSDQLTGGDYGYTF. The CDR3 DNA follows: TGTGCCAGCAGCGATCAGCTAACAGGGGGCGACTATGGCTACACCTTC. This chain connects TRBV2 to TRBJ1-2; 9 positions agree with TRBD1. Germline V lookup: CDR1 SNHLY, CDR2 FYNNEI. Unmatched junction bases numbered 11, after V lost 6 bases and J lost 3 bases. The CDR3 sequence is 16 residues long. Full variable domain (outside the CDR3, taken from reference TRBV2 and TRBJ1-2): EPEVTQTPSHQVTQMGQEVILRCVPISNHLYFYWYRQILGQKVEFLVSFYNNEISEKSEIFDDQFSVERPDGSNFTLKIRSTKLEDSAMYFCASSDQLTGGDYGYTFGSGTRLTVV.

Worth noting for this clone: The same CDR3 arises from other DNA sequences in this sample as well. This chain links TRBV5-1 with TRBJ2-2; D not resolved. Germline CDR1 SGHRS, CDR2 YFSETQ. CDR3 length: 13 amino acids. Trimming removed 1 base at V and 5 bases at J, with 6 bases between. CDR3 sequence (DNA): TGCGCCAGCAGCTTGTCGGGTACCGGGGAGCTGTTTTTT. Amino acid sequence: CASSLSGTGELFF.

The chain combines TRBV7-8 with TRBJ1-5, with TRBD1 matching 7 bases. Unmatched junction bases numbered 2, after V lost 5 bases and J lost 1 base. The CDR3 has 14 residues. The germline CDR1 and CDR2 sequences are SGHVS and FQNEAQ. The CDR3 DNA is TGTGCCAGCAGCACGGACAGGAGCAATCAGCCCCAGCATTTT. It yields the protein CASSTDRSNQPQHF.

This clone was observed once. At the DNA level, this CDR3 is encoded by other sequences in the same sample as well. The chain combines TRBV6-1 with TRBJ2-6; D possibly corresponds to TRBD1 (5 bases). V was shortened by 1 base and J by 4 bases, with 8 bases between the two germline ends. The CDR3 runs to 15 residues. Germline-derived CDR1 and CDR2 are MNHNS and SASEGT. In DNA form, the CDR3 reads TGTGCCAGCAGTGAAGGGGGCTCCGGGGCCAACGTCCTGACTTTC. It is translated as CASSEGGSGANVLTF.

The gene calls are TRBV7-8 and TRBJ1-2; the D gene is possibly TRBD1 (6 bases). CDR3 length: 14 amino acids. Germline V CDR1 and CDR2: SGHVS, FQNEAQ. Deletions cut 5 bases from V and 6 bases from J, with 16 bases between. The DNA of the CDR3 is TGTGCCAGCAGCCCCTTCCCTCCAGGGGATGGCTACACCTTC. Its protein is CASSPFPPGDGYTF.

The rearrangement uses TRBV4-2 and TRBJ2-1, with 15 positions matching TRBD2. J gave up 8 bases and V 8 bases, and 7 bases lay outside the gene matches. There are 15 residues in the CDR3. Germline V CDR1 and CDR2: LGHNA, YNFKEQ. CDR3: CASGIGTSGRYEQFF. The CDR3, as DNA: TGTGCCAGCGGGATCGGGACTAGCGGGAGGTATGAGCAGTTCTTC.

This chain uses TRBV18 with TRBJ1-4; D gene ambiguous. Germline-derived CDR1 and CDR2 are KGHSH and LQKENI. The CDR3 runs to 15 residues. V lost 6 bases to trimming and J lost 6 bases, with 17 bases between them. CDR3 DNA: TGTGCCAGCTCTCTCACCCGGGGTGGGGATGAAAAACTGTTTTTT. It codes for CASSLTRGGDEKLFF.

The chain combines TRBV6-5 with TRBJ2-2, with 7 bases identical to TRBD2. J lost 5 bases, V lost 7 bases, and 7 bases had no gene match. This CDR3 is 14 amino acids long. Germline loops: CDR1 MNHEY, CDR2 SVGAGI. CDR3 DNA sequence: TGTGCCAGCACCGAACCCGGGGGGACCGGGGAGCTGTTTTTT. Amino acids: CASTEPGGTGELFF.

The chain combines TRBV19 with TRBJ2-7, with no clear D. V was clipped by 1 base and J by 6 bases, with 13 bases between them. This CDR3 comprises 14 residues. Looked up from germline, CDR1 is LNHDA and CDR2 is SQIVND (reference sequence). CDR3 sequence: CASSIGARVSEQYF. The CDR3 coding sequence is TGTGCCAGTAGTATAGGTGCCAGAGTGAGCGAGCAGTACTTC.

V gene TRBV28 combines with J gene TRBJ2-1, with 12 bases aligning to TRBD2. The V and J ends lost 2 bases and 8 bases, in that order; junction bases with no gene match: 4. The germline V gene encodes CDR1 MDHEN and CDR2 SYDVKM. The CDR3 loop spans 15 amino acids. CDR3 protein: CASSLVLAGGHEQFF. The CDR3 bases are TGTGCCAGCAGTTTAGTCCTAGCGGGAGGGCATGAGCAGTTCTTC.

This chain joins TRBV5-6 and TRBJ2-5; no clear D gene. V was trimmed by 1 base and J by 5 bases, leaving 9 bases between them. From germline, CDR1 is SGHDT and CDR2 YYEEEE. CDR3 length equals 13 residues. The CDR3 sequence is CASSLRVPETQYF. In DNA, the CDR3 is TGTGCCAGCAGCTTGCGCGTCCCGGAGACCCAGTACTTC.

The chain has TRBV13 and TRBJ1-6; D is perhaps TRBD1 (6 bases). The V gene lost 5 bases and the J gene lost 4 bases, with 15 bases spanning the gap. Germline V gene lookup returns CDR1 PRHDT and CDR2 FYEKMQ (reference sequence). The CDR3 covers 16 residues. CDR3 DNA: TGTGCCAGCAGCGACTCGAGGGGGGGTTATAATTCACCCCTCCACTTT. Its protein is CASSDSRGGYNSPLHF.

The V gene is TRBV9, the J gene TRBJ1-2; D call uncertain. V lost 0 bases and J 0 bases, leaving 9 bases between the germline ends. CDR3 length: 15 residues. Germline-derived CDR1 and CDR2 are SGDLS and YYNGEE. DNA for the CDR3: TGTGCCAGCAGCGTAGCGCCTGGAGCTAACTATGGCTACACCTTC. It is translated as CASSVAPGANYGYTF.

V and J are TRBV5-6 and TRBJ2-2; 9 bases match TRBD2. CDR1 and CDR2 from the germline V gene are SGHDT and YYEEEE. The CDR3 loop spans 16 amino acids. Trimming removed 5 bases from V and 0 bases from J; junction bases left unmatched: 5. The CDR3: CASRTGTSPNTGELFF. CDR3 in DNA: TGTGCCAGCAGAACCGGGACTAGCCCGAACACCGGGGAGCTGTTTTTT.

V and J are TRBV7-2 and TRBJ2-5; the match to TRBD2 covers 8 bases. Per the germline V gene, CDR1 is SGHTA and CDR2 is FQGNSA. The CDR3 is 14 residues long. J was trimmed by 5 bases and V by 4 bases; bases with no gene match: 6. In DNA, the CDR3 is TGTGCCAGCAGCTCAAGCGGGAGCCAGGAGACCCAGTACTTC. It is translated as CASSSSGSQETQYF. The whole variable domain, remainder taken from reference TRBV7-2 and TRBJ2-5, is GAGVSQSPSNKVTEKGKDVELRCDPISGHTALYWYRQSLGQGLEFLIYFQGNSAPDKSGLPSDRFSAERTGGSVSTLTIQRTQQEDSAVYLCASSSSGSQETQYFGPGTRLLVL.

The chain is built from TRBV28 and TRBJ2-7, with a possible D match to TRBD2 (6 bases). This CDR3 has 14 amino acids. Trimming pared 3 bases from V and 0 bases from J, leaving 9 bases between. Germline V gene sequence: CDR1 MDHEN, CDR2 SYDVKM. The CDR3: CASSFAGNSYEQYF. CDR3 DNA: TGTGCCAGCAGTTTCGCGGGAAACTCCTACGAGCAGTACTTC.

In nucleotides, the CDR3 is TGCGCCAGCAGCCACCTAGGACGGGGGGAAGGAAACACCATATATTTT. It encodes CASSHLGRGEGNTIYF. This chain links TRBV4-1 with TRBJ1-3; a possible D gene is TRBD1 (5 bases). Germline V lookup: CDR1 MGHRA, CDR2 YSYEKL. There are 16 residues in the CDR3. Trimming removed 3 bases from V and 4 bases from J, with 16 bases in between.

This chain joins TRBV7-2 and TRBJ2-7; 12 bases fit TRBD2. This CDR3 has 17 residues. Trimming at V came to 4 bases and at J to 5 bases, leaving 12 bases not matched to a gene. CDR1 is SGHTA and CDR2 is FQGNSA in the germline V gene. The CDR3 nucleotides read TGTGCCAGCAGCTCCACTCTAGCGGGAGGGCCGAGGGACGAGCAGTACTTC. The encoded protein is CASSSTLAGGPRDEQYF.

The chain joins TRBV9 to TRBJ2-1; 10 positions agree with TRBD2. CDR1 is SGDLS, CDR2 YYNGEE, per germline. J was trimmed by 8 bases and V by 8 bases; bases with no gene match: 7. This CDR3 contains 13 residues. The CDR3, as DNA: TGTGCCAGTAAGCGGGAGGGACAGGATGAGCAGTTCTTC. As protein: CASKREGQDEQFF.

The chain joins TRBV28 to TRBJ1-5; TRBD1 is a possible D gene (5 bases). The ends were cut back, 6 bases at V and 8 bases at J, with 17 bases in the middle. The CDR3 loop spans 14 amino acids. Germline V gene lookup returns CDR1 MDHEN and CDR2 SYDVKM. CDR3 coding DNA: TGTGCCAGCAGAAGGGCGGGGGGAACAGAGCCCCAGCATTTT. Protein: CASRRAGGTEPQHF.

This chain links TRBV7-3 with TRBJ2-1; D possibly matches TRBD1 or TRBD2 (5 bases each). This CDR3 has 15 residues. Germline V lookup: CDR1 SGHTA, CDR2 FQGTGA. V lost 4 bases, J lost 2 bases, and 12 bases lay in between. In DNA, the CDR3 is TGTGCCAGCAGCTACCGGGACGGAGCCTACAATGAGCAGTTCTTC. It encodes CASSYRDGAYNEQFF.

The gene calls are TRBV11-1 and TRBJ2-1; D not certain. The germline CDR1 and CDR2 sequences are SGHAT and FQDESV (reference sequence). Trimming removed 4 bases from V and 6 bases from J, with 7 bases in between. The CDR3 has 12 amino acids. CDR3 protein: CASSSEINEQFF. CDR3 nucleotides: TGTGCCAGCAGCTCCGAGATCAATGAGCAGTTCTTC.

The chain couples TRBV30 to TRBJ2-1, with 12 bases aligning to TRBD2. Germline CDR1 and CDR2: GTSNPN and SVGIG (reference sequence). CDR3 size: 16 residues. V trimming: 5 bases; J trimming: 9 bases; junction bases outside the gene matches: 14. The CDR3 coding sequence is TGTGCCTGGGATAAGGTCGGACTAGCGGGGCACGGTGAGCAGTTCTTC. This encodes CAWDKVGLAGHGEQFF. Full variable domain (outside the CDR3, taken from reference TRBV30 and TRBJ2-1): SQTIHQWPATLVQPVGSPLSLECTVEGTSNPNLYWYRQAAGRGLQLLFYSVGIGQISSEVPQNLSASRPQDRQFILSSKKLLLSDSGFYLCAWDKVGLAGHGEQFFGPGTRLTVL.

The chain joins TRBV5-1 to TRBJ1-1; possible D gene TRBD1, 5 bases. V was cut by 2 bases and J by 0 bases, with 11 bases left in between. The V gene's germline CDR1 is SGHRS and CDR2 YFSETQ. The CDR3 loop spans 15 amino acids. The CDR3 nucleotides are TGCGCCAGCAGCTTTCTGGGACCGATGAACACTGAAGCTTTCTTT. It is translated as CASSFLGPMNTEAFF.

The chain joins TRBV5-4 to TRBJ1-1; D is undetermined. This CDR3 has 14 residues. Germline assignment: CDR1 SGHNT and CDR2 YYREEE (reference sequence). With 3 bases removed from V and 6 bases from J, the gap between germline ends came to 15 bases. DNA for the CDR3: TGTGCCAGCAGCTACTTGTACCTGGCGGCTGAAGCTTTCTTT. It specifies CASSYLYLAAEAFF.